This T cell receptor (beta chain) was documented in a study of blood T cell repertoires in COVID-19. In the study overall: Samples of COVID-19 (acute and convalescent) were obtained from the United States, Italy and Spain.

Trimming took off 1 base at V and 4 bases at J, with 16 bases between the two ends. Germline V lookup: CDR1 MNHNS, CDR2 SASEGT. CDR3 length equals 16 residues. Authors' processing steps: The assay estimated nucleated cells by amplifying reference gene primers. Sequenced by immunoSEQ multiplex PCR; TCRdb stores in-frame clones only, minus some. V, J and clone size were drawn from that table, and D and trimming were deduced from the DNA. The table records about 350,000 clones, more than 70% of them present only once. Patients in Seattle were enrolled during active infection, then followed longitudinally.

The sequence derives from a woman aged 55-69 years with COVID-19, enrolled during active disease. This sequence joins TRBV6-1 and TRBJ1-1, with TRBD1 as a possible D gene (5 bases). Sequencing was carried out using peripheral blood. The CDR3 is CASSEGSAGRTTEAFF. The DNA for the CDR3 is TGTGCCAGCAGTGAAGGCTCCGCAGGGAGGACCACTGAAGCTTTCTTT.